Following are 13 T cell receptor beta chains from one sample sequenced in a study of T cells in Graves' hyperthyroidism and ophthalmopathy. Amplification yielded TCR beta CDR3 regions, with RNA transcripts as the source. In the first-round RT-PCR of the TCR CDR3, the HTBI primer set was used. TCRdb recomputed calls from the multiplex PCR reads with MiXCR, one row per CDR3 protein. The sample includes some 760,000 distinct CDR3 sequences, around 15% seen only once; the top ten take around 9.6%. Sequenced: blood. These receptors were taken from a woman under 30 with Graves' hyperthyroidism.

The chain employs TRBV3-1 and TRBJ2-7, with TRBD1 matching 9 bases. CDR1 LGHDT and CDR2 YNNKEL come from the germline V gene (reference sequence). This CDR3 comprises 15 residues. Trimming cost V 4 bases and J 3 bases; bases outside gene matches: 7. The CDR3 DNA sequence: TGTGCCAGCAGCCCCGAGGGGACAGGGCTCTACGAGCAGTACTTC. It encodes CASSPEGTGLYEQYF.

This clonotype was observed a few times. The J gene is TRBJ2-1, the V gene TRBV7-9; 11 bases line up with TRBD2. The CDR3 covers 17 residues. With 5 bases clipped from V and 2 bases from J, the junction kept 8 bases outside the gene matches. Germline V gene sequence: CDR1 SEHNR, CDR2 FQNEAQ (reference sequence). In DNA form, the CDR3 reads TGTGCCAGCAGCCCCCCTAGCGGGAGGTACCCCTACAATGAGCAGTTCTTC. Its protein product is CASSPPSGRYPYNEQFF.

The sample holds many counts of this clonotype. The chain employs TRBV5-1 and TRBJ2-2, with 7 bases lining up with TRBD1. Germline lookup yields CDR1 SGHRS and CDR2 YFSETQ. This CDR3 region has 20 residues. V was clipped by 0 bases and J by 3 bases; unmatched bases: 17. In DNA, the CDR3 is TGCGCCAGCAGCTTGGCCAATGTGGGACAGCGGACTCGGTACACCGGGGAGCTGTTTTTT. Encoded protein: CASSLANVGQRTRYTGELFF.

This clonotype was counted ten times or more. This chain connects TRBV12-3 or TRBV12-4 to TRBJ2-2; D is perhaps TRBD1 (6 bases). V dropped 6 bases and J dropped 0 bases, with 14 bases sitting between them. The CDR3 sequence is 16 residues long. The CDR3 region is CASSELQGANTGELFF. CDR3 coding DNA: TGTGCCAGCAGCGAATTACAGGGAGCGAACACCGGGGAGCTGTTTTTT.

The genes are TRBV9 and TRBJ2-2, with 8 bases fitting TRBD2. This CDR3 has 17 residues. J lost 2 bases, V lost 0 bases, and 6 bases had no gene match. Germline-derived CDR1 and CDR2 are SGDLS and YYNGEE. Here the CDR3 reads CASSVALSGINTGELFF. As DNA, the CDR3 is TGTGCCAGCAGCGTAGCCCTTAGCGGGATTAACACCGGGGAGCTGTTTTTT.

This clonotype was found many times. The V and J genes are TRBV6-5 and TRBJ2-7, with D possibly called TRBD1 or TRBD2 (5 bases each). The CDR3 runs to 14 residues. Trimming cost V 2 bases and J 6 bases, with 14 bases left between them. Germline V CDR1 and CDR2: MNHEY, SVGAGI. CDR3 in amino acids: CASSYRSGGGEQYF. The DNA for the CDR3 is TGTGCCAGCAGTTACAGGTCGGGTGGGGGCGAGCAGTACTTC.

There are many counts of this clonotype. V and J are TRBV30 and TRBJ2-1; D ambiguous. V was shortened by 5 bases and J by 3 bases, with 14 bases between the two germline ends. CDR1 GTSNPN and CDR2 SVGIG come from the germline V gene (reference sequence). This CDR3 contains 14 residues. The CDR3: CAWGLWADYNEQFF. The CDR3 DNA reads as TGTGCCTGGGGCCTATGGGCGGACTACAATGAGCAGTTCTTC.

This clonotype was recorded at least ten times. The V call is TRBV28, the J call TRBJ2-7; 11 nucleotides align to TRBD2. After removal of 6 bases from V and 0 bases from J, the junction contained 7 bases not matched to a gene. Germline lookup yields CDR1 MDHEN and CDR2 SYDVKM. The CDR3 has 16 amino acids. CDR3 nucleotides: TGTGCCAGCAGCTCCCCGGGACTAGCGGCCTCCTACGAGCAGTACTTC. It is translated as CASSSPGLAASYEQYF. The full variable domain, in which reference TRBV28 and TRBJ2-7 provide the parts outside the CDR3, is DVKVTQSSRYLVKRTGEKVFLECVQDMDHENMFWYRQDPGLGLRLIYFSYDVKMKEKGDIPEGYSVSREKKERFSLILESASTNQTSMYLCASSSPGLAASYEQYFGPGTRLTVT.

This clonotype was recorded at least ten times. V usage is TRBV28 and J usage is TRBJ2-1; perhaps TRBD2 as D (5 bases). Germline V gene data show CDR1 as MDHEN and CDR2 as SYDVKM. This CDR3 contains 15 residues. V shed 2 bases and J shed 8 bases, with 16 bases lying between them. The chain's CDR3 is CASSLPVVERDEQFF. CDR3 DNA: TGTGCCAGCAGTTTACCCGTCGTTGAGAGGGATGAGCAGTTCTTC.

This clonotype appeared a few times. The chain carries TRBV19 and TRBJ1-1, with D hard to call. The ends were cut back, 3 bases at V and 7 bases at J, with 12 bases in the middle. Germline CDR1 LNHDA, CDR2 SQIVND (reference sequence). The CDR3 runs to 13 residues. DNA for the CDR3: TGTGCCAGTAGTATCACCACCAGCAGTGAAGCTTTCTTT. This translates into CASSITTSSEAFF.

V and J are TRBV6-1 and TRBJ2-4; a weak D match, TRBD1 (5 bases). The V gene lost 5 bases and the J gene lost 6 bases, with 11 bases spanning the gap. CDR1 and CDR2 from the germline V gene are MNHNS and SASEGT. There are 13 residues in the CDR3. The CDR3 loop is CASSSPQGNIQYF. The CDR3 bases are TGTGCCAGCAGTTCCCCGCAGGGAAACATTCAGTACTTC.

With respect to this clonotype: Just one base apart from a much larger clone, this may be a read error. This rearrangement joins TRBV27 to TRBJ2-7, with 7 bases lining up with TRBD1. This CDR3 has 14 residues. The germline CDR1 and CDR2 sequences are MNHEY and SMNVEV (reference sequence). The CDR3 sequence is CAGSFGTEGYEQYF. The CDR3 nucleotides read TGTGCCGGCAGTTTTGGGACAGAGGGGTACGAGCAGTACTTC.

This chain connects TRBV7-9 to TRBJ2-1; no firm D call. Trimming shortened V by 1 base and J by 9 bases, and 7 bases separated the two germline ends. This CDR3 spans 12 amino acids. The V gene's germline CDR1 is SEHNR and CDR2 FQNEAQ (reference sequence). CDR3 residues: CASSLGGTEQFF. The CDR3 coding sequence is TGTGCCAGCAGCTTAGGGGGTACTGAGCAGTTCTTC.